One T cell receptor (beta chain) is described in this entry. Antigen specificity is unknown. The study ran its PCR with 60 Vbeta and 13 Jbeta primers. Authors' analysis steps: A later analysis counted 65 million to 90 million unique TCR beta chains, 9.5 million to 12 million shared. Some clones are missing from TCRdb's copy, which holds only in-frame ones; the method was immunoSEQ multiplex PCR. V, J and clone size reflect that table, while D and trimming were determined from the DNA. The table records roughly 89,000 clones, around 74% of them present only once. This entry is derived from a study of cytomegalovirus exposure and HLA in healthy donors. Broader study findings: Specific recognition of CMV antigens was confirmed in vitro for a few chains (all CMV-associated). By HLA locus, TCR association rates varied in a later analysis, with DRB1 showing the most and HLA-C the fewest. The study flagged around 160 TCR beta chains as cytomegalovirus-associated.

The sample was PBMCs. The sequence was obtained from a man aged 25-40 years in good health and CMV-seropositive.

The CDR3 bases are TGTGCCAGCAGGAAGGGGGGACAGGAGTACTTATCGATGAAGCCCCAGCATTTT. Translated: CASRKGGQEYLSMKPQHF. This sequence joins TRBV2 and TRBJ1-5, with TRBD1 matching 8 bases. Per germline, CDR1 SNHLY and CDR2 FYNNEI. Trimming cost V 6 bases and J 8 bases; bases outside gene matches: 21. The CDR3 is 18 residues long.